This T cell receptor (beta chain) came from a study of T-cell memory formation after mild COVID-19. About the research overall: Largely donor-specific sequence clusters came from two donors.

Findings and limits, study-wide: The study found contracting CD4+ clones mainly in CM and EM and contracting CD8+ clones in EMRA. The pre-infection memory compartment contained some responding clones, suggesting cross-reactive memory joined. Contracting clones from day 15 to 85 showed balanced CD4/CD8; later expanders favored CD4+.

The CDR3 is 15 residues long. V trimming: 3 bases; J trimming: 3 bases; junction bases outside the gene matches: 2. The germline gives CDR1 KGHSH, CDR2 LQKENI. TCRdb re-called the 5' RACE reads through MiXCR, storing one row per CDR3 protein. The data contain more than 250,000 distinct CDR3 sequences, over 15% of them seen just once; the ten biggest clones take up 22%. With respect to this clonotype: Its antigen is not identified.

This TCR was recovered from a man in his late teens or twenties who had mild COVID-19 (a few samples of this study predate the infection). Cell type and time point are not known. The sample consisted of PBMCs or a T cell subset sorted from them (not recorded which). The J gene is TRBJ2-7, the V gene TRBV18; 13 nucleotides agree with TRBD2. The CDR3 DNA reads as TGTGCCAGCTCACCGGGACTAGCGGGGAGCTACGAGCAGTACGTC. It yields the protein CASSPGLAGSYEQYV.